A selection of T cell receptor beta chains follows, all from one sample in a study of T cell changes during pregnancy in multiple sclerosis. This table comes from immunoSEQ multiplex PCR, and its TCRdb copy is limited to in-frame clones, with some not included. The data contain around 69,000 clones, approximately 90% of them singletons. This material consisted of peripheral blood, taken in the third trimester of pregnancy. Every receptor here comes from a female donor with multiple sclerosis, enrolled in a pregnancy study. The CDR3 runs from the conserved cysteine through the conserved F or W. D genes are given only for firm matches. The size entry is marked missing in some rows and otherwise reads once, few, many or a size class.

TGTGCCAGCAGTTCAAACTATGGCTACACCTTC CASSSNYGYTF 11 TRBV28 - TRBJ1-2 -
TGTGCCAGCAGCTCCGTCCCGGGGGGGGGTGAGCAGTTCTTC CASSSVPGGGEQFF 14 TRBV5-6 TRBD2 TRBJ2-1 -
TGTGCCAGCAGCTTATTCCAGGGGGCGCTTGGAAACACCATATATTTT CASSLFQGALGNTIYF 16 TRBV7-2 TRBD1 TRBJ1-3 -
TGTGCCAGCAGTTTATGGCAGGGCGGCACAGATACGCAGTATTTT CASSLWQGGTDTQYF 15 TRBV27 - TRBJ2-3 -
TGTGCCAGCAGTGAAGCATTTAGTGGTAGCAATCAGCCCCAGCATTTT CASSEAFSGSNQPQHF 16 TRBV2 - TRBJ1-5 -
TGTGCCAGCAGCAGGCTGAACACTGAAGCTTTCTTT CASSRLNTEAFF 12 TRBV21-1 - TRBJ1-1 few
TGTGCCAGCACCAGAATTCCGGGACAGGACTATGGCTACACCTTC CASTRIPGQDYGYTF 15 TRBV6-5 TRBD1 TRBJ1-2 -
TGTGCCAGCAGCGTAGAAGGGGGTGGCTTGGCGGGCTTAACCGGGGAGCTGTTTTTT CASSVEGGGLAGLTGELFF 19 TRBV9 - TRBJ2-2 -
TGTGCCAGTAGTATAAAGGGCCCGGCGGACTTAGCTAACTATGGCTACACCTTC CASSIKGPADLANYGYTF 18 TRBV19 - TRBJ1-2 -
TGTGCCAGCAGGGGGGGAGCCGGGGAGCTGTTTTTT CASRGGAGELFF 12 TRBV6-5 - TRBJ2-2 -
TGTGCCAGCAGTGAAAGTTTCGGGAACTATGGCTACACCTTC CASSESFGNYGYTF 14 TRBV2 - TRBJ1-2 -
TGTGCCAGCTCATTAACAGCGAACACTGAAGCTTTCTTT CASSLTANTEAFF 13 TRBV18 - TRBJ1-1 -
TGTGCCAGCAGCTTATCGGGACAGTATAATGAAAAACTGTTTTTT CASSLSGQYNEKLFF 15 TRBV11-2 TRBD1 TRBJ1-4 -
TGTGCCAGCAGCAAATCTTCCCCTAGCGGGACTCGAGAGACCCAGTACTTC CASSKSSPSGTRETQYF 17 TRBV21-1 - TRBJ2-5 -
TGTGCCAGCAGTCTCAGCCCGGGAGAGGCCTCCTACGAGCAGTACTTC CASSLSPGEASYEQYF 16 TRBV6-6 - TRBJ2-7 -
TGTGCCAGCAGCCCTACGACCGGGGTTACTAACTATGGCTACACCTTC CASSPTTGVTNYGYTF 16 TRBV4-2 - TRBJ1-2 -
TGTGCCAGCAGCTTAGCGAGACTAGCCGAACTCGGGGAGCTGTTTTTT CASSLARLAELGELFF 16 TRBV7-2 TRBD2 TRBJ2-2 -
TGCGCCAGCTCCAGGGGGGGCACAGATACGCAGTATTTT CASSRGGTDTQYF 13 TRBV5-1 - TRBJ2-3 -